The T cell receptor beta chain under discussion was sequenced for a study of cytomegalovirus exposure and HLA in healthy donors. Study details: Early on, a data release was issued that held approximately 78 million unique TCRs from HLA-typed donors. Falling in the Caucasian-associated ancestry cluster were 81% of approximately 410 genotyped donors.

Worth noting for this clone: The junction departs from germline at one end; a sequencing error may be responsible. Other DNA sequences in this specimen translate into the identical CDR3.

The length of the CDR3 is 14 residues. CDR1 and CDR2 (germline): SGHTA, FQGNSA. PCR primers comprised 60 Vbeta and 13 Jbeta primers. The data were produced by immunoSEQ multiplex PCR, yet TCRdb's version contains in-frame clones alone and is incomplete. The data include around 210,000 clones; the top ten clones carry more than 0.75%. The chain employs TRBV7-2 and TRBJ1-5; D is unclear. The TCR sequence derives from a woman between 25 and 40 years old in good health and CMV-seropositive. Material: PBMCs. The CDR3 spells CASSLTQTGEPQHF. The DNA of the CDR3 is TGTGCTAGCAGCCTAACACAAACGGGAGAACCCCAGCATTTT.